These 27 T cell receptor beta chains were all obtained from the same sample, sequenced in a study of cytomegalovirus exposure and HLA in healthy donors. The PCR used 60 Vbeta and 13 Jbeta primers. Sequenced by immunoSEQ multiplex PCR; TCRdb stores in-frame clones only, minus some. Among about 190,000 clones listed, over 65% were seen once. Sequencing input: PBMCs. The receptor source for this set is a woman between 50 and 59 years old in good health and CMV-seropositive.

The chain joins TRBV9 to TRBJ2-3, with 9 bases that match TRBD2. The J segment lost 4 bases and the V segment lost 0 bases, leaving 3 bases of the junction unmatched. The CDR3 extends over 15 amino acids. Germline V CDR1 and CDR2: SGDLS, YYNGEE. CDR3 coding DNA: TGTGCCAGCAGCGTAGTAACTAGCGGGTCAGATACGCAGTATTTT. As protein: CASSVVTSGSDTQYF.

This clone has just a few counts. The chain employs TRBV5-6 and TRBJ1-4, with D tentatively TRBD1 (6 bases). The CDR3 runs 16 residues. Trimming shortened V by 0 bases and J by 11 bases, and 20 bases separated the two germline ends. Germline loops: CDR1 SGHDT, CDR2 YYEEEE. This CDR3 is CASSLESGEVANKLFF. DNA for the CDR3: TGTGCCAGCAGCTTGGAATCAGGGGAAGTCGCCAACAAACTGTTTTTT.

V is TRBV4-2 and J is TRBJ2-7; 7 nucleotides line up with TRBD2. Germline assignment: CDR1 LGHNA and CDR2 YNFKEQ. The CDR3 is 16 residues long. Unmatched junction bases numbered 14, after V lost 6 bases and J lost 3 bases. The CDR3 here is CASSSKVGGGYYEQYF. CDR3 DNA sequence: TGTGCCAGCAGTAGCAAGGTCGGCGGGGGATACTACGAGCAGTACTTC.

The chain is built from TRBV9 and TRBJ2-2; D might be TRBD2 (7 bases). The CDR3 has 16 residues. The germline V and J ends were trimmed by 4 bases and 5 bases, with 18 bases remaining between them. Germline CDR1 SGDLS, CDR2 YYNGEE. The CDR3: CASSPSMGGRTGELFF. DNA for the CDR3: TGTGCCAGCAGCCCTAGTATGGGGGGGCGAACCGGGGAGCTGTTTTTT.

The chain carries TRBV18 and TRBJ1-2; D unresolved. Per germline, CDR1 KGHSH and CDR2 LQKENI. The CDR3 runs to 13 residues. Deletions cut 6 bases from V and 8 bases from J, with 16 bases between. CDR3 in DNA: TGTGCCAGCTCCCTGGACTCTATAGAGGGCTACACCTTC. This gives the protein CASSLDSIEGYTF.

V is TRBV12-5 and J is TRBJ2-2, with D perhaps TRBD1 (6 bases). This CDR3 has 15 amino acids. Germline-derived CDR1 and CDR2 are LGHNT and FRNRAP. Trimming pared 7 bases from V and 4 bases from J, leaving 16 bases between. The CDR3: CASASGARATGELFF. DNA for the CDR3: TGTGCTAGTGCCTCAGGGGCTCGAGCCACCGGGGAGCTGTTTTTT.

This rearrangement joins TRBV4-3 to TRBJ2-3; 9 bases map to TRBD2. The J segment lost 0 bases and the V segment lost 3 bases, leaving 4 bases of the junction unmatched. The length of the CDR3 is 16 residues. From germline, CDR1 is LGHNA and CDR2 YSLEER. CDR3 sequence: CASSHDLAGSTDTQYF. The CDR3 DNA sequence: TGCGCCAGCAGCCATGATCTAGCGGGGAGCACAGATACGCAGTATTTT.

This clone was recorded only once. The V and J genes are TRBV5-4 and TRBJ1-2; unclear D gene. V was trimmed by 2 bases and J by 8 bases, leaving 13 bases between them. Germline V gene data show CDR1 as SGHNT and CDR2 as YYREEE (reference sequence). The CDR3 extends over 13 amino acids. The DNA for the CDR3 is TGTGCCAGCAGCTTTTGGGGAGGGCGCGGCTACACCTTC. Residues: CASSFWGGRGYTF.

This clone was counted a single time. The chain has TRBV5-1 and TRBJ2-2; TRBD2 agrees at 8 bases. The length of the CDR3 is 15 residues. The germline V gene has CDR1 SGHRS and CDR2 YFSETQ. V dropped 6 bases and J dropped 4; count of bases not matched to a gene: 8. The CDR3 sequence is CASTLAGQGTGELFF. The CDR3 nucleotides are TGCGCCAGCACCCTAGCGGGTCAAGGCACCGGGGAGCTGTTTTTT.

The chain couples TRBV6-1 to TRBJ1-5; D is perhaps TRBD1 (6 bases). This CDR3 contains 14 residues. V was pared by 6 bases and J by 5 bases, with 14 bases between. CDR1 and CDR2 from the germline V gene are MNHNS and SASEGT. CDR3 DNA sequence: TGTGCCAGCAGGAACCGAGCAGGGGATCAGCCCCAGCATTTT. Amino acid sequence: CASRNRAGDQPQHF.

The chain combines TRBV25-1 with TRBJ1-2; weak D call: TRBD1 (6 bases). The CDR3 is 11 residues long. V was cut by 10 bases and J by 6 bases, with 12 bases left in between. CDR1 MGHDK and CDR2 SYGVNS come from the germline V gene. The CDR3 DNA sequence: TGTGCCACCAGAACAGGGAATGGCTACACCTTC. It yields the protein CATRTGNGYTF.

The chain has TRBV4-3 and TRBJ2-2; 9 nucleotides match TRBD1. CDR3 length equals 15 residues. CDR1 is LGHNA, CDR2 YSLEER, per germline. V lost 5 bases and J lost 0; bases outside the gene matches: 1. The CDR3, as DNA: TGCGCCAGCAGCTGGACAGGGGCGAACACCGGGGAGCTGTTTTTT. Encoded protein: CASSWTGANTGELFF.

J is TRBJ2-2 and V is TRBV5-6; a possible D gene is TRBD1 (6 bases). Per the germline V gene, CDR1 is SGHDT and CDR2 is YYEEEE. Trimming left V 0 bases short and J 4 bases short, with 13 bases between. The CDR3 runs 16 residues. Here the CDR3 DNA reads TGTGCCAGCAGCTTGGATTTGGGGGCGAGCACCGGGGAGCTGTTTTTT. Translated: CASSLDLGASTGELFF.

In its sample, this clone was seen once. This chain uses TRBV4-3 with TRBJ2-3, with 7 bases matching TRBD1. V shed 0 bases and J 5 bases; nucleotides not matched to a gene: 8. Germline V gene lookup returns CDR1 LGHNA and CDR2 YSLEER. CDR3 length: 16 amino acids. The CDR3 protein is CASSQDPITGEDTQYF. Here the CDR3 DNA reads TGCGCCAGCAGCCAAGATCCCATAACAGGGGAAGATACGCAGTATTTT.

In its sample, this clone was seen once. The J gene is TRBJ2-2, the V gene TRBV6-1; the match to TRBD2 covers 12 bases. J lost 4 bases, V lost 6 bases, and 0 bases had no gene match. CDR3 length: 14 residues. The germline V gene has CDR1 MNHNS and CDR2 SASEGT. The DNA of the CDR3 is TGTGCCAGCAGACTAGCGGGGGGCACCGGGGAGCTGTTTTTT. Residues: CASRLAGGTGELFF.

This clone came up a few times. The rearrangement links TRBV10-3 to TRBJ1-4, with 8 bases matching TRBD1. The CDR3 sequence is 18 residues long. Germline V gene sequence: CDR1 ENHRY, CDR2 SYGVKD. The ends lost 6 bases at V and 8 bases at J; junction bases unmatched: 20. The CDR3 DNA follows: TGTGCCATCAGGGGACAAAGTACCTCGGGACAGGCTACCGAAAAACTGTTTTTT. Translation gives CAIRGQSTSGQATEKLFF.

This rearrangement joins TRBV4-1 to TRBJ2-5; a possible D gene is TRBD1 (5 bases). Germline lookup yields CDR1 MGHRA and CDR2 YSYEKL. The ends were cut back, 0 bases at V and 4 bases at J, with 15 bases in the middle. There are 16 residues in the CDR3. CDR3 nucleotide sequence: TGCGCCAGCAGCCAAGATAGCCAGGGAAGGGGAGAGACCCAGTACTTC. Its protein is CASSQDSQGRGETQYF.

The chain employs TRBV18 and TRBJ1-1, with 8 bases matching TRBD1. Germline CDR1 reads KGHSH; CDR2 reads LQKENI. The J segment lost 11 bases and the V segment lost 0 bases, leaving 17 bases of the junction unmatched. CDR3 length equals 17 residues. The CDR3 DNA reads TGTGCCAGCTCACCACCGAATTCAGCAGGGGGCGCCGTCTCCGCTTTCTTT. Protein sequence: CASSPPNSAGGAVSAFF. Together with reference TRBV18 and TRBJ1-1, the CDR3 gives the full variable domain: NAGVMQNPRHLVRRRGQEARLRCSPMKGHSHVYWYRQLPEEGLKFMVYLQKENIIDESGMPKERFSAEFPKEGPSILRIQQVVRGDSAAYFCASSPPNSAGGAVSAFFGQGTRLTVV.

The CDR3 loop is CASSPSGTGGAGYTF. The CDR3 DNA reads TGTGCCAGCAGCCCCTCCGGGACAGGGGGCGCGGGCTACACCTTC. This chain uses TRBV27 with TRBJ1-2; TRBD1 matches 12 bases. Germline loops: CDR1 MNHEY, CDR2 SMNVEV (reference sequence). The CDR3 has 15 residues. J gave up 8 bases and V 6 bases, and 10 bases lay outside the gene matches.

V and J are TRBV4-1 and TRBJ2-2, with 8 nucleotides matching TRBD1. Germline V gene sequence: CDR1 MGHRA, CDR2 YSYEKL. After removal of 0 bases from V and 3 bases from J, the junction contained 3 bases not matched to a gene. CDR3 length: 16 residues. CDR3 sequence: CASSQDGRGHTGELFF. In DNA, the CDR3 is TGCGCCAGCAGCCAAGATGGCAGGGGGCACACCGGGGAGCTGTTTTTT.

The chain couples TRBV9 to TRBJ1-1; 10 nucleotides agree with TRBD1. Germline trimming cut 4 bases from V and 3 bases from J; bases unmatched to any gene: 6. The CDR3 is 15 amino acids. Germline loops: CDR1 SGDLS, CDR2 YYNGEE. In DNA, the CDR3 is TGTGCCAGCAGCCCGGAGGACAGGGGGGACACTGAAGCTTTCTTT. Translating gives CASSPEDRGDTEAFF.

This clone has just a few counts. The rearrangement uses TRBV30 and TRBJ1-2; TRBD1 might be the D (5 bases). The CDR3 has 12 amino acids. V shed 4 bases and J shed 4 bases, with 10 bases lying between them. The germline gives CDR1 GTSNPN, CDR2 SVGIG (reference sequence). The CDR3 region has the DNA TGTGCCTGGAATCAGGGTTCCTATGGCTACACCTTC. Protein sequence: CAWNQGSYGYTF.

The chain combines TRBV5-6 with TRBJ1-1; maybe TRBD1 (5 bases). The length of the CDR3 is 17 residues. V shed 2 bases and J shed 2 bases, with 19 bases lying between them. Per germline, CDR1 SGHDT and CDR2 YYEEEE. The CDR3 reads CASSFGAGMGPNTEAFF. The CDR3 region has the DNA TGTGCCAGCAGCTTTGGCGCGGGAATGGGACCTAACACTGAAGCTTTCTTT. Full variable domain (remainder filled in from reference TRBV5-6 and TRBJ1-1): DAGVTQSPTHLIKTRGQQVTLRCSPKSGHDTVSWYQQALGQGPQFIFQYYEEEERQRGNFPDRFSGHQFPNYSSELNVNALLLGDSALYLCASSFGAGMGPNTEAFFGQGTRLTVV.

V usage is TRBV4-3 and J usage is TRBJ1-4; 10 bases match TRBD1. The CDR3 covers 17 residues. Losses at the gene ends were 1 base for V and 4 bases for J; bases not matched to a gene: 6. Germline V gives CDR1 LGHNA, CDR2 YSLEER. The CDR3 nucleotides read TGCGCCAGCAGCCAAGGGGGGGGACAGGGGTATAATGAAAAACTGTTTTTT. This codes for CASSQGGGQGYNEKLFF.

The chain links TRBV9 to TRBJ1-6, with 8 nucleotides matching TRBD1. This CDR3 is 14 amino acids long. CDR1 is SGDLS, CDR2 YYNGEE, per germline. J gave up 10 bases and V 4 bases, and 7 bases lay outside the gene matches. The CDR3 DNA reads TGTGCCAGCAGCTTGACAGGGGAAGGCTCACCCCTCCACTTT. It codes for CASSLTGEGSPLHF.

This chain links TRBV2 with TRBJ2-3; D may be TRBD1 (5 bases). V was clipped by 8 bases and J by 1 base, with 16 bases between them. The CDR3 is made up of 15 amino acids. Germline CDR1 SNHLY, CDR2 FYNNEI. CDR3: CASRPPGIGTDTQYF. The CDR3 DNA reads as TGTGCCAGCCGCCCTCCAGGGATCGGCACAGATACGCAGTATTTT.

The rearrangement uses TRBV2 and TRBJ1-1, with a weak D call TRBD1 (6 bases). The ends were cut back, 6 bases at V and 3 bases at J, with 14 bases in the middle. The germline V gene has CDR1 SNHLY and CDR2 FYNNEI. The CDR3 spans 14 residues. CDR3 bases: TGTGCCAGCAGCCAGACAGGAGTTCACACTGAAGCTTTCTTT. Translation: CASSQTGVHTEAFF.